Below, one T cell receptor (beta chain) is given with its context. Original processing notes: Reference gene primer amplification gave estimated nucleated cell counts. Sequencing was performed with immunoSEQ multiplex PCR; in TCRdb, only in-frame clones are kept and a portion is missing. Clone size and the V and J calls come from that table; the DNA yielded D and trimming. The sample lists about 250,000 clones; roughly 84% were seen once. This sample is part of a study of blood T cell repertoires in COVID-19. Study information: The United States, Italy and Spain provided the acute and convalescent COVID-19 samples. Sources were T cells, B-cell-depleted T cells, or PBMCs; the material itself was cDNA or gDNA.

Those enrolled in Seattle joined during active infection and were followed longitudinally afterward. Specimen: peripheral blood. The source of this sequence is a human donor with COVID-19, enrolled during active disease. The donor label of this sample is uncertain.

This chain's CDR3 is CASSPSGYQADEQYF. In DNA, the CDR3 is TGTGCCAGCAGCCCCTCAGGCTATCAAGCGGATGAGCAGTACTTC. The rearrangement uses TRBV7-2 and TRBJ2-7, with D possibly TRBD2 on 5 matching bases. Trimming removed 5 bases from V and 7 bases from J, with 21 bases in between. Germline values: CDR1 SGHTA, CDR2 FQGNSA. The CDR3 runs 15 residues.